Below, 26 T cell receptor beta chains from the same sample are listed, as sequenced in a study of post-analysis software for immune sequencing data. Which antigens these TCRs recognize remains unknown. Study-level results: When patients were compared with controls, about five TRBV segments were more frequent, TRBV5-6, TRBV5-1 and TRBV20-1 among them.

cDNA libraries of TCR beta carried unique molecular identifiers. TCRdb processed the PCR reads anew with MiXCR; each CDR3 protein has one entry. The sample holds under 650,000 distinct CDR3 sequences; about 40% are singletons and the top ten take 1.5% to 2%. The sequenced material came from blood. The receptors come from a girl aged 10-17 years with multiple sclerosis.

This clonotype has just a few counts. The chain recombines TRBV6-4 with TRBJ2-1; TRBD1 might be the D (6 bases). CDR1 is MRHNA and CDR2 is SNTAGT in the germline V gene. Trimming cost V 4 bases and J 6 bases, with 16 bases left between them. This CDR3 spans 15 amino acids. CDR3 protein: CASSVRPGAANEQFF. The CDR3 DNA sequence: TGTGCCAGCAGTGTTAGGCCAGGGGCGGCCAATGAGCAGTTCTTC.

This chain connects TRBV6-5 to TRBJ2-5; 8 positions agree with TRBD1. This CDR3 is 15 amino acids long. Germline CDR1 reads MNHEY; CDR2 reads SVGAGI. Losses at the gene ends were 5 bases for V and 5 bases for J; bases not matched to a gene: 10. This CDR3 reads CASSPRARGQETQYF. CDR3 nucleotide sequence: TGTGCCAGCAGTCCCCGGGCCAGGGGGCAGGAGACCCAGTACTTC.

V and J are TRBV4-1 and TRBJ2-4; D is perhaps TRBD1 or TRBD2 (5 bases each). V lost 4 bases, J lost 3 bases, and 13 bases lay in between. The CDR3 is made up of 15 amino acids. Germline V CDR1 and CDR2: MGHRA, YSYEKL. As DNA, the CDR3 is TGCGCCAGCAGCCTAACAGGAGGAAGCAAAAACATTCAGTACTTC. Its protein is CASSLTGGSKNIQYF.

The V gene is TRBV12-3 or TRBV12-4, the J gene TRBJ2-2, with D perhaps matching TRBD1 (6 bases). V lost 6 bases and J 5 bases, leaving 13 bases between the germline ends. The CDR3 spans 14 residues. CDR3 bases: TGTGCCAGCAGAACCAAGGGGGATACCGGGGAGCTGTTTTTT. Translated: CASRTKGDTGELFF.

This chain uses TRBV29-1 with TRBJ1-1; 7 positions match TRBD1. With V trimmed by 5 bases and J by 7 bases, 7 bases remained unmatched. Germline CDR1 reads SQVTM; CDR2 reads ANQGSEA. The CDR3 has 12 residues. The chain's CDR3 is CSVTKGTVEAFF. CDR3 sequence (DNA): TGCAGCGTTACGAAAGGGACAGTTGAAGCTTTCTTT.

This clonotype was picked up a small number of times. The chain couples TRBV20-1 to TRBJ2-1, with 12 nucleotides matching TRBD2. The germline gives CDR1 DFQATT, CDR2 SNEGSKA (reference sequence). The junction had 2 bases not matched to a gene; V was cut back by 1 base and J by 4 bases. CDR3 length: 15 residues. The CDR3 nucleotides are TGCAGTGCTAGAGCAGGACTAGCGGGGTACAATGAGCAGTTCTTC. It yields the protein CSARAGLAGYNEQFF.

The chain links TRBV12-3 or TRBV12-4 to TRBJ1-2; D not resolved. CDR3 length: 14 residues. V was pared by 4 bases and J by 8 bases, with 17 bases between. The CDR3: CASSSGERVGGYTF. DNA for the CDR3: TGTGCCAGCAGTTCGGGAGAACGCGTAGGAGGCTACACCTTC.

This chain uses TRBV5-1 with TRBJ2-4; no definite D call. Germline loops: CDR1 SGHRS, CDR2 YFSETQ. V dropped 2 bases and J dropped 8 bases, with 14 bases sitting between them. The CDR3 is made up of 14 amino acids. CDR3 in amino acids: CASSLGLGLDIQYF. DNA for the CDR3: TGCGCCAGCAGCTTAGGGCTGGGGTTAGACATTCAGTACTTC. Drawing the rest from reference TRBV5-1 and TRBJ2-4, the complete variable domain is KAGVTQTPRYLIKTRGQQVTLSCSPISGHRSVSWYQQTPGQGLQFLFEYFSETQRNKGNFPGRFSGRQFSNSRSEMNVSTLELGDSALYLCASSLGLGLDIQYFGAGTRLSVL.

This clonotype appeared a few times. The chain has TRBV4-1 and TRBJ1-1, with D unresolved. V was cut by 1 base and J by 3 bases, with 12 bases left in between. The CDR3 is 15 amino acids. From germline, CDR1 is MGHRA and CDR2 YSYEKL. The CDR3 loop is CASSQGPGRDTEAFF. The CDR3 DNA is TGCGCCAGCAGCCAAGGTCCGGGGAGGGACACTGAAGCTTTCTTT.

This clonotype was seen a single time. The gene calls are TRBV5-1 and TRBJ2-7, with 9 bases aligning to TRBD2. The junction had 9 bases not matched to a gene; V was cut back by 0 bases and J by 5 bases. There are 16 residues in the CDR3. Germline V CDR1 and CDR2: SGHRS, YFSETQ. CDR3 amino acids: CASSLARIAGDHEQYF. In nucleotides, the CDR3 is TGCGCCAGCAGCTTGGCCAGAATAGCGGGAGACCACGAGCAGTACTTC.

In its sample, this clonotype was seen a few times. The V gene is TRBV5-1, the J gene TRBJ2-1; D perhaps matches TRBD2 (5 bases). This CDR3 is 14 amino acids long. Germline CDR1 SGHRS, CDR2 YFSETQ. V was shortened by 9 bases and J by 6 bases, with 19 bases between the two germline ends. DNA of the CDR3: TGCGCCACCTGGGATAGCGAACTATCCAATGAGCAGTTCTTC. The encoded protein is CATWDSELSNEQFF.

This chain joins TRBV12-3 or TRBV12-4 and TRBJ1-2; the match to TRBD1 covers 9 bases. The CDR3 sequence is 15 residues long. Trimming at V came to 6 bases and at J to 3 bases, leaving 8 bases not matched to a gene. CDR3 region: CASRWTGDLHYGYTF. DNA for the CDR3: TGTGCCAGCAGGTGGACAGGGGACCTGCACTATGGCTACACCTTC.

This clonotype has more than one count but fewer than ten. The chain is built from TRBV6-4 and TRBJ2-7; 7 nucleotides agree with TRBD1. The V segment lost 9 bases and the J segment 4 bases; nucleotides outside the gene matches: 12. This CDR3 is 14 amino acids long. CDR1 and CDR2 (germline): MRHNA, SNTAGT. As DNA, the CDR3 is TGTGCCAGACCCAGACAGGGAATCTTGTACGAGCAGTACTTC. It translates to CARPRQGILYEQYF.

This clonotype was counted only a few times. CDR3 DNA sequence: TGCAGTGCTAGAGGCGGTGCAGGAGAAGTCCTCACAGATACGCAGTATTTT. This codes for CSARGGAGEVLTDTQYF. The chain combines TRBV20-1 with TRBJ2-3; no definite D call. This CDR3 spans 17 amino acids. Germline values: CDR1 DFQATT, CDR2 SNEGSKA (reference sequence). With 1 base removed from V and 2 bases from J, the gap between germline ends came to 19 bases.

The chain links TRBV20-1 to TRBJ1-5; D is uncertain. Germline V lookup: CDR1 DFQATT, CDR2 SNEGSKA (reference sequence). CDR3 length: 15 amino acids. V dropped 0 bases and J dropped 4 bases, with 13 bases sitting between them. The CDR3 region has the DNA TGCAGTGCTAGAGAGGGGATATTGAGTAATCAGCCCCAGCATTTT. Encoded protein: CSAREGILSNQPQHF.

The rearrangement links TRBV28 to TRBJ2-7; maybe TRBD2 (5 bases). Per germline, CDR1 MDHEN and CDR2 SYDVKM. V lost 5 bases and J 0 bases, leaving 8 bases between the germline ends. The CDR3 length is 13 residues. The CDR3: CASSKSGSYEQYF. The DNA of the CDR3 is TGTGCCAGCAGTAAAAGCGGCTCCTACGAGCAGTACTTC.

The V call is TRBV5-4, the J call TRBJ2-1; 11 bases fit TRBD1. The germline gives CDR1 SGHNT, CDR2 YYREEE (reference sequence). The CDR3 extends over 15 amino acids. The trim removed 7 bases at V and 1 base at J, leaving 4 bases unmatched. The CDR3 region is CASGRDRGSYNEQFF. CDR3 sequence (DNA): TGTGCCAGCGGCCGGGACAGGGGGTCCTACAATGAGCAGTTCTTC.

This clonotype was recorded a few times. V gene TRBV5-1 combines with J gene TRBJ2-5; a possible D gene is TRBD2 (6 bases). CDR1 and CDR2 (germline): SGHRS, YFSETQ. V lost 1 base, J lost 11 bases, and 18 bases lay in between. The CDR3 spans 14 residues. The CDR3 reads CASSLTGTYNEQYF. The DNA of the CDR3 is TGCGCCAGCAGCTTGACCGGGACTTACAATGAGCAGTACTTC.

The chain combines TRBV12-3 or TRBV12-4 with TRBJ1-2, with 9 bases matching TRBD1. Germline trimming cut 3 bases from V and 5 bases from J; bases unmatched to any gene: 19. The CDR3 runs to 19 residues. CDR3 sequence: CASSLGSGTGRLAVYGYTF. The CDR3 region has the DNA TGTGCCAGCAGTTTGGGCTCCGGGACAGGGAGATTGGCGGTTTATGGCTACACCTTC.

The chain has TRBV29-1 and TRBJ1-2; D is perhaps TRBD1 (5 bases). CDR3 size: 13 residues. From germline, CDR1 is SQVTM and CDR2 ANQGSEA. Trimming took 6 bases from V and 3 from J, leaving 14 bases between them. The CDR3 reads CSVGAGTDYGYTF. CDR3 nucleotide sequence: TGCAGCGTCGGGGCGGGGACGGACTATGGCTACACCTTC.

This clonotype was seen just once. The CDR3 bases are TGCGCCAGCAGCCAAGATAAATGGAGACTACTGAACACCGGGGAGCTGTTTTTT. It yields the protein CASSQDKWRLLNTGELFF. V and J are TRBV4-1 and TRBJ2-2; D may be TRBD2 (5 bases). The CDR3 spans 18 residues. CDR1 MGHRA and CDR2 YSYEKL come from the germline V gene. The ends were cut back, 0 bases at V and 1 base at J, with 15 bases in the middle.

The V and J genes are TRBV5-1 and TRBJ2-7; possibly TRBD1 for D (6 bases). Germline V gene data show CDR1 as SGHRS and CDR2 as YFSETQ. Trimming left V 5 bases short and J 2 bases short, with 14 bases between. This CDR3 has 14 amino acids. The chain's CDR3 is CASRAAQGPYEQYF. The CDR3 DNA reads TGCGCCAGCAGGGCAGCCCAGGGGCCCTACGAGCAGTACTTC.

This clonotype was observed a few times. The CDR3 spells CASSQEPPSLSYNEQFF. In DNA, the CDR3 is TGCGCCAGCAGCCAAGAACCCCCCAGTCTCTCCTACAATGAGCAGTTCTTC. The genes are TRBV4-1 and TRBJ2-1; no clear D. Germline CDR1 is MGHRA and CDR2 is YSYEKL. V lost 0 bases and J 0 bases, leaving 12 bases between the germline ends. The CDR3 is made up of 17 amino acids.

V and J are TRBV4-2 and TRBJ2-1, with D unresolved. There are 15 residues in the CDR3. V was shortened by 0 bases and J by 3 bases, with 9 bases between the two germline ends. The germline gives CDR1 LGHNA, CDR2 YNFKEQ. CDR3 protein: CASSQELPGYNEQFF. DNA for the CDR3: TGTGCCAGCAGCCAAGAGTTACCTGGCTACAATGAGCAGTTCTTC.

This clonotype showed up just a few times. The chain couples TRBV12-3 or TRBV12-4 to TRBJ2-5, with 13 bases that match TRBD2. The CDR3 is 18 amino acids. V trimming: 2 bases; J trimming: 5 bases; junction bases outside the gene matches: 11. Here the CDR3 DNA reads TGTGCCAGCAGTTTACCGGGACTAGCGGGACTACCAAGGGAGACCCAGTACTTC. Its translation: CASSLPGLAGLPRETQYF.

This clonotype was detected a few times. The J gene is TRBJ2-7, the V gene TRBV12-3 or TRBV12-4, with TRBD1 matching 11 bases. The CDR3 runs to 15 residues. V lost 6 bases to trimming and J lost 5 bases; unmatched junction nucleotides: 9. The CDR3 sequence: CASSPGTGGCDEQYF. CDR3 sequence (DNA): TGTGCCAGCAGCCCCGGGACAGGGGGGTGCGACGAGCAGTACTTC.